This entry concerns a single T cell receptor beta chain. Its matching antigen is unknown. Amplification used 60 Vbeta primers and 13 Jbeta primers. Method: immunoSEQ multiplex PCR; TCRdb's copy keeps in-frame clones and lacks some. The repertoire consists of some 140,000 clones, with about two thirds occurring once and the leading ten covering roughly 2.5%. This sample is part of a study of cytomegalovirus exposure and HLA in healthy donors. Findings of the study overall: For most subjects, TCR beta sequences were reported to predict HLA-A and HLA-B alleles with accuracy.

The receptor was derived from a woman aged 40 to 55 in good health and CMV-seronegative. The material sequenced was PBMCs.

CDR3 sequence: CASSFGGGNTIYF. The CDR3 nucleotides read TGTGCCAGCAGCTTCGGCGGGGGAAACACCATATATTTT. The chain joins TRBV5-4 to TRBJ1-3; D unclear. Germline V gene lookup returns CDR1 SGHNT and CDR2 YYREEE (reference sequence). CDR3 length equals 13 residues. V was trimmed by 2 bases and J by 4 bases, leaving 7 bases between them.